The rows below give T cell receptor beta chains drawn from one sample of a study of CD4+ T cells in melanoma. Sequenced by immunoSEQ multiplex PCR; TCRdb stores in-frame clones only, minus some. This sample yields roughly 18,000 clones, of which roughly 80% are seen a single time; around 5% belongs to the top ten. Material for sequencing was cells from a culture (not recorded whether cultured in vitro). These receptors were obtained from a human donor with melanoma. CDR3s include the opening cysteine and the closing phenylalanine or tryptophan. D genes are given only for firm matches. A clone size is listed for some rows: how often the clone was seen (once, few, many), or a class if it is expanded.

V: TRBV13; D: NA; size: NA; J: TRBJ2-5; CDR3: CASSSLGRGDETQYF; DNA: TGTGCCAGCAGCTCCCTGGGGCGCGGGGATGAGACCCAGTACTTC
V: TRBV5-1; D: TRBD1; size: few; J: TRBJ1-2; CDR3: CASSLSGQGASGYTF; DNA: TGCGCCAGCAGCTTGTCAGGACAGGGTGCGAGTGGCTACACCTTC
V: TRBV7-9; D: NA; size: NA; J: TRBJ1-2; CDR3: CASSLDRVYGYTF; DNA: TGTGCCAGCAGCTTAGATCGGGTCTATGGCTACACCTTC
V: TRBV2; D: NA; size: once; J: TRBJ2-3; CDR3: CAGGKRREDTQYF; DNA: TGTGCCGGAGGGAAACGGCGGGAAGATACGCAGTATTTT
V: TRBV6-6; D: NA; size: NA; J: TRBJ2-5; CDR3: CASSYPQGAIETQYF; DNA: TGTGCCAGCAGTTACCCCCAGGGTGCGATAGAGACCCAGTACTTC
V: TRBV4-1; D: NA; size: once; J: TRBJ2-6; CDR3: CASSQGVVFSGANVLTF; DNA: TGCGCCAGCAGCCAGGGGGTGGTGTTTTCTGGGGCCAACGTCCTGACTTTC
V: TRBV29-1; D: NA; size: NA; J: TRBJ1-2; CDR3: CSVEQNYGYTF; DNA: TGCAGCGTTGAACAAAACTATGGCTACACCTTC
V: TRBV30; D: NA; size: NA; J: TRBJ2-5; CDR3: CAWSVWGDRKTQYF; DNA: TGTGCCTGGAGTGTATGGGGAGATAGGAAGACCCAGTACTTC
V: TRBV5-5; D: NA; size: NA; J: TRBJ2-4; CDR3: CASSLGQPNVAKNIQYF; DNA: TGTGCCAGCAGCCTTGGACAGCCGAACGTAGCCAAAAACATTCAGTACTTC
V: TRBV4-1; D: NA; size: NA; J: TRBJ1-6; CDR3: CASSSEDSNSPLHF; DNA: TGCGCCAGCAGCTCAGAGGACTCGAATTCACCCCTCCACTTT
V: TRBV30; D: TRBD2; size: NA; J: TRBJ2-1; CDR3: CAWGTSGEGTSSYNEQFF; DNA: TGTGCCTGGGGGACTAGCGGGGAGGGGACGAGCTCCTACAATGAGCAGTTCTTC
V: TRBV6-5; D: NA; size: NA; J: TRBJ1-2; CDR3: CASSRTAINYGYTF; DNA: TGTGCCAGCAGTCGGACAGCGATAAACTATGGCTACACCTTC
V: TRBV7-8; D: NA; size: NA; J: TRBJ2-7; CDR3: CASSLARVGGGYEQYF; DNA: TGTGCCAGCAGCTTAGCGCGGGTGGGAGGGGGCTACGAGCAGTACTTC
V: TRBV5-4; D: TRBD2; size: few; J: TRBJ2-5; CDR3: CASSFLGRGDSQETQYF; DNA: TGTGCCAGCAGCTTCCTTGGGCGGGGGGATAGCCAAGAGACCCAGTACTTC
V: TRBV19; D: TRBD1; size: few; J: TRBJ2-5; CDR3: CASSIVTGGGLETQYF; DNA: TGTGCCAGTAGTATAGTAACAGGGGGCGGGTTGGAGACCCAGTACTTC
V: TRBV29-1; D: TRBD1; size: once; J: TRBJ2-3; CDR3: CSVSGTGGLSTDTQYF; DNA: TGCAGCGTATCCGGGACAGGGGGCCTCAGCACAGATACGCAGTATTTT
V: TRBV7-6; D: TRBD2; size: NA; J: TRBJ2-3; CDR3: CASSLAPGGGTDTQYF; DNA: TGTGCCAGCAGCTTAGCGCCGGGGGGGGGCACAGATACGCAGTATTTT
V: TRBV6-1; D: TRBD1; size: once; J: TRBJ1-2; CDR3: CASSELTGAYGYTF; DNA: TGTGCCAGCAGTGAATTGACAGGGGCATATGGCTACACCTTC
V: TRBV2; D: NA; size: NA; J: TRBJ1-6; CDR3: CASKGPADSPLHF; DNA: TGTGCCAGCAAAGGTCCGGCGGATTCACCCCTCCACTTT
V: TRBV9; D: NA; size: once; J: TRBJ1-2; CDR3: CASSVALTSYGYTF; DNA: TGTGCCAGCAGCGTAGCTCTGACGTCCTATGGCTACACCTTC
V: TRBV6-5; D: TRBD1; size: NA; J: TRBJ1-2; CDR3: CASSRQGYGYTF; DNA: TGTGCCAGCAGTCGACAGGGCTATGGCTACACCTTC
V: TRBV7-9; D: TRBD1; size: NA; J: TRBJ2-5; CDR3: CASSLGDRDEETQYF; DNA: TGTGCCAGCAGCTTGGGGGACAGGGACGAGGAGACCCAGTACTTC
V: TRBV30; D: NA; size: NA; J: TRBJ1-2; CDR3: CAWSVLASHSPNYGYTF; DNA: TGTGCCTGGAGTGTACTCGCGTCCCACTCCCCTAACTATGGCTACACCTTC
V: TRBV7-9; D: NA; size: NA; J: TRBJ1-1; CDR3: CASSPAAPNTEAFF; DNA: TGTGCCAGCAGCCCAGCGGCTCCGAACACTGAAGCTTTCTTT
V: TRBV9; D: NA; size: NA; J: TRBJ1-1; CDR3: CASSVDPATTEAFF; DNA: TGTGCCAGCAGCGTCGACCCGGCTACCACTGAAGCTTTCTTT
V: TRBV7-2; D: NA; size: medium-sized; J: TRBJ2-2; CDR3: CASSFKGRDTGELFF; DNA: TGTGCCAGCAGCTTCAAGGGAAGGGACACCGGGGAGCTGTTTTTT
V: TRBV29-1; D: NA; size: NA; J: TRBJ1-1; CDR3: CGGTGNTEAFF; DNA: TGCGGGGGTACGGGAAACACTGAAGCTTTCTTT
V: TRBV2; D: NA; size: NA; J: TRBJ2-1; CDR3: CASSEVLQGNEQFF; DNA: TGTGCCAGCAGTGAAGTCTTACAGGGCAATGAGCAGTTCTTC
V: TRBV4-1; D: TRBD1; size: few; J: TRBJ1-1; CDR3: CASSPTSGGPFTEAFF; DNA: TGCGCCAGCAGCCCGACCTCAGGGGGCCCTTTTACTGAAGCTTTCTTT
V: TRBV5-1; D: NA; size: few; J: TRBJ1-2; CDR3: CASRYTTDSYGYTF; DNA: TGCGCCAGCAGATACACTACAGACTCCTATGGCTACACCTTC
V: TRBV19; D: NA; size: NA; J: TRBJ1-2; CDR3: CASSPLDSNYGYTF; DNA: TGTGCCAGTAGTCCTCTCGACAGTAACTATGGCTACACCTTC
V: TRBV30; D: NA; size: NA; J: TRBJ2-2; CDR3: CAWSALGQTDTGELFF; DNA: TGTGCCTGGAGTGCCCTAGGACAGACGGACACCGGGGAGCTGTTTTTT
V: TRBV4-2; D: NA; size: NA; J: TRBJ2-7; CDR3: CASSQDLGGGSYEQYF; DNA: TGTGCCAGCAGCCAAGACCTAGGGGGGGGAAGCTACGAGCAGTACTTC
V: TRBV27; D: NA; size: NA; J: TRBJ2-5; CDR3: CASGLSGPRSAQYF; DNA: NA
V: TRBV2; D: NA; size: NA; J: TRBJ1-4; CDR3: CASLGKQGASIEKLFF; DNA: TGTGCCAGCTTGGGGAAACAGGGTGCGTCGATTGAAAAACTGTTTTTT
V: TRBV29-1; D: NA; size: NA; J: TRBJ2-5; CDR3: CSVEAQTETQYF; DNA: TGCAGCGTTGAAGCACAGACGGAGACCCAGTACTTC
V: TRBV7-9; D: TRBD1; size: NA; J: TRBJ1-4; CDR3: CASSLGGQYNEKLFF; DNA: TGTGCCAGCAGCTTAGGGGGACAGTATAATGAAAAACTGTTTTTT
V: TRBV7-9; D: TRBD2; size: few; J: TRBJ2-2; CDR3: CASSRGDTGELFF; DNA: TGTGCCAGCTCCCGGGGGGACACCGGGGAGCTGTTTTTT
V: TRBV10-3; D: NA; size: NA; J: TRBJ1-2; CDR3: CAISDANYGYTF; DNA: TGTGCCATCAGTGACGCTAACTATGGCTACACCTTC
V: TRBV7-3; D: NA; size: NA; J: TRBJ1-4; CDR3: CASSRLGGKLFF; DNA: TGTGCCAGCAGCCGTCTCGGGGGAAAACTGTTTTTT
V: TRBV19; D: TRBD1; size: NA; J: TRBJ2-1; CDR3: CASSSTDRVHEQFF; DNA: TGTGCCAGTAGTTCAACCGACAGGGTCCATGAGCAGTTCTTC